Below are 7 T cell receptor beta chains sequenced from a single sample in a study of blood T cell repertoires in COVID-19. Clones were read by immunoSEQ multiplex PCR, and TCRdb kept only the in-frame ones, dropping some. The sample records 210,000 or so clones, 86% being singletons. The sample comprised PBMCs or T cells enriched from blood (not recorded which). These receptor sequences come from a woman between 50 and 59 years old in a cohort exposed to, infected with or recovered from COVID-19 (not recorded which).

The chain joins TRBV4-1 to TRBJ2-3, with 8 positions matching TRBD2. With 1 base clipped from V and 1 base from J, the junction kept 1 base outside the gene matches. The CDR3 runs to 15 residues. Germline assignment: CDR1 MGHRA and CDR2 YSYEKL. CDR3 protein: CASSQGRGGTDTQYF. CDR3 bases: TGCGCCAGCAGCCAAGGGCGGGGGGGCACAGATACGCAGTATTTT.

The rearrangement joins TRBV2 to TRBJ1-6; TRBD1 is a possible D gene (5 bases). CDR1 SNHLY and CDR2 FYNNEI come from the germline V gene. Between the trimmed V and J ends, which lost 2 bases and 7 bases, there was a span of 12 bases. The length of the CDR3 is 15 residues. The CDR3 loop reads CASSELGEENSPLHF. Written as DNA, the CDR3 is TGTGCCAGCAGTGAATTAGGGGAGGAAAATTCACCCCTCCACTTT.

The rearrangement joins TRBV13 to TRBJ1-2; D is ambiguous. Deletions cut 5 bases from V and 8 bases from J, with 15 bases between. This CDR3 contains 13 residues. Germline values: CDR1 PRHDT, CDR2 FYEKMQ (reference sequence). The CDR3: CASSLSGEWGYTF. Written as DNA, the CDR3 is TGTGCCAGCAGCCTTAGCGGGGAATGGGGCTACACCTTC. The entire variable domain, with the rest obtained from reference TRBV13 and TRBJ1-2, is as follows: AAGVIQSPRHLIKEKRETATLKCYPIPRHDTVYWYQQGPGQDPQFLISFYEKMQSDKGSIPDRFSAQQFSDYHSELNMSSLELGDSALYFCASSLSGEWGYTFGSGTRLTVV.

This clone was seen more than once but under ten times. V is TRBV14 and J is TRBJ2-7; 11 nucleotides align to TRBD2. With V trimmed by 0 bases and J by 3 bases, 4 bases remained unmatched. Germline V gene lookup returns CDR1 SGHDN and CDR2 FVKESK. The CDR3 contains 16 residues. The CDR3 sequence: CASSQDGGLADYEQYF. CDR3 bases: TGTGCCAGCAGCCAAGATGGGGGACTAGCGGACTACGAGCAGTACTTC.

The chain carries TRBV4-3 and TRBJ2-1; a weak D match, TRBD2 (5 bases). CDR1 and CDR2 from the germline V gene are LGHNA and YSLEER. The CDR3 is made up of 14 amino acids. V lost 1 base and J 8 bases, leaving 12 bases between the germline ends. CDR3 coding DNA: TGCGCCAGCAGCCAAGTCAGAGGGATCGATGAGCAGTTCTTC. Protein sequence: CASSQVRGIDEQFF.

This rearrangement joins TRBV3-1 (or the pseudogene TRBV3-2) to TRBJ2-7, with D tentatively TRBD2 (5 bases). The V end lost 1 base, the J end lost 4 bases, and 14 bases lay between the germline ends. This CDR3 has 15 amino acids. Germline values: CDR1 LGHDT, CDR2 YNNKEL (reference sequence). CDR3 DNA sequence: TGTGCCAGCAGCCAAGGTGTTGGGAGTAGGTACGAGCAGTACTTC. This gives the protein CASSQGVGSRYEQYF.

In this sample, this clone turned up a few times. The rearrangement uses TRBV29-1 and TRBJ2-2; the D gene is possibly TRBD1 (5 bases). Germline V gives CDR1 SQVTM, CDR2 ANQGSEA. The CDR3 totals 13 residues. V was trimmed by 4 bases and J by 2 bases, leaving 8 bases between them. DNA for the CDR3: TGCAGCGTTGCGCAGGGCAACACCGGGGAGCTGTTTTTT. Its protein product is CSVAQGNTGELFF.